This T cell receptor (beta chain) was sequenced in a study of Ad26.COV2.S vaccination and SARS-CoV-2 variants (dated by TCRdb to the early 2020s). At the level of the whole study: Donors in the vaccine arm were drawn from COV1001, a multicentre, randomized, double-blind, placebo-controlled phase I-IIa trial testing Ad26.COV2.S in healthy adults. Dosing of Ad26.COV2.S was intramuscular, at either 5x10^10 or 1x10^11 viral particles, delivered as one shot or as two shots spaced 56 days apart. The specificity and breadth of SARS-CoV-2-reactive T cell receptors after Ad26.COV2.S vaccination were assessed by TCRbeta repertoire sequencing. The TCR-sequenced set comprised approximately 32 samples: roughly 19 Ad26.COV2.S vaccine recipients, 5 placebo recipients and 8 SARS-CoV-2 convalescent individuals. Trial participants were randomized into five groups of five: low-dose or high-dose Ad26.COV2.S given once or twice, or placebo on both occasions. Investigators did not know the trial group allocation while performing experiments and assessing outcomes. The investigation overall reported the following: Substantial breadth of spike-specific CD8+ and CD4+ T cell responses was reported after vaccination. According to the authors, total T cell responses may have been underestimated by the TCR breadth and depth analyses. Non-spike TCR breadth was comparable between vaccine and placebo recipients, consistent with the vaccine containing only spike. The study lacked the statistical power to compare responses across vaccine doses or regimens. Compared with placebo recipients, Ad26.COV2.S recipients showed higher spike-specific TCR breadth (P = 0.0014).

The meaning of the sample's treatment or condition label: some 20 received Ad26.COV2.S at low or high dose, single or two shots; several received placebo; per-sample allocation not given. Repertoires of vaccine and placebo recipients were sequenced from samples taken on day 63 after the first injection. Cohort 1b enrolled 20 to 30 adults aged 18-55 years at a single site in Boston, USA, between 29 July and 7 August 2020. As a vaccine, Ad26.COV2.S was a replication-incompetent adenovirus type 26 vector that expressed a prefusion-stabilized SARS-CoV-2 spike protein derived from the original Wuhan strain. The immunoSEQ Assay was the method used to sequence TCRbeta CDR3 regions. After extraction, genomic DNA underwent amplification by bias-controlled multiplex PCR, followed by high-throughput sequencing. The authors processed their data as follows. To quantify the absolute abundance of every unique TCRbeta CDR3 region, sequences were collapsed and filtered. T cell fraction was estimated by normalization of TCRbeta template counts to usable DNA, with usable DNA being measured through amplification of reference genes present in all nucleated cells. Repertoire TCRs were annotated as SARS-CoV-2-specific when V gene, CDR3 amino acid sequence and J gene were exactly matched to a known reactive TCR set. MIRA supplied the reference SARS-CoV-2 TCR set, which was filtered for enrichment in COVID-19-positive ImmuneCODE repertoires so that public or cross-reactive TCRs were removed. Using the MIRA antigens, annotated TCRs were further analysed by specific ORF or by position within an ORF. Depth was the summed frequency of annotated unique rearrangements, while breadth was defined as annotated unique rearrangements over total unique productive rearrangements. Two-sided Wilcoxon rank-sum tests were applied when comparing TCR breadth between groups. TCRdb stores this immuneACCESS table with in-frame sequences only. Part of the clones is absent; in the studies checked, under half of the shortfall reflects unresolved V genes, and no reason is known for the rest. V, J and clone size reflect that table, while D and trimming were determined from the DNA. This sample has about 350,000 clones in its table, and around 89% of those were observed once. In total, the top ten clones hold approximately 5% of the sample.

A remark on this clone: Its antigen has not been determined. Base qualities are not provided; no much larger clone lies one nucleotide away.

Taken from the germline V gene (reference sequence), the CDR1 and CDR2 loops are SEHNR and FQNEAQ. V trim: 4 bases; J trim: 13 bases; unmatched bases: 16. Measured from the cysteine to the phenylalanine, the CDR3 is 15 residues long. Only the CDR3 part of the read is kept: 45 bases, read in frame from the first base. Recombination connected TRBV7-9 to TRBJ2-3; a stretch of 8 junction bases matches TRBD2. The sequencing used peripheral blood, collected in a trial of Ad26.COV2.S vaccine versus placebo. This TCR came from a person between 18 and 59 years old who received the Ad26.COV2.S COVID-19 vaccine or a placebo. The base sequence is TGTGCCAGCAGCTATTTGGGACTAGATCAGGGTCGAGAGTATTTT. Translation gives CASSYLGLDQGREYF.